Presented here are 30 T cell receptor beta chains from one specimen sequenced in a study of beta chain features in type 1 diabetes. Study-level results: A moderate, significant TCRB CDR3 shortening appeared in type 1 diabetes across four CD4+ subsets.

TCRB transcripts that were expressed got sequenced, as all of the isolated RNA had been reverse transcribed. Measured with immunoSEQ multiplex PCR; TCRdb has only the in-frame clones, and not every one. This sample carries over 20,000 clones, roughly 53% of them seen once, and the ten largest clones take 0.3%. Their antigens are not known. Sequenced: stem cell memory CD4+ T cells from blood. These TCRs come from a young man with type 1 diabetes.

In nucleotides, the CDR3 is TGTGCCTGGAGTCTACAGGGGGCGGAAGGCTACACCTTC. Protein: CAWSLQGAEGYTF. The chain combines TRBV30 with TRBJ1-2, with TRBD1 identical over 9 bases. The germline V gene encodes CDR1 GTSNPN and CDR2 SVGIG (reference sequence). This CDR3 region has 13 residues. V lost 2 bases to trimming and J lost 8 bases; unmatched junction nucleotides: 6.

This clone has more than one count but fewer than ten. The CDR3 region is CSVDRTGALNTEAFF. The CDR3 DNA reads TGCAGCGTTGATAGGACAGGGGCCCTGAACACTGAAGCTTTCTTT. The gene calls are TRBV29-1 and TRBJ1-1; 9 bases line up with TRBD1. Trimming at V came to 3 bases and at J to 0 bases, leaving 5 bases not matched to a gene. The CDR3 has 15 residues. Germline V CDR1 and CDR2: SQVTM, ANQGSEA.

The chain links TRBV5-8 to TRBJ2-5; perhaps TRBD1 as D (6 bases). This CDR3 contains 13 residues. The V and J ends lost 4 bases and 10 bases respectively, with 17 bases between them. Germline CDR1 reads SGHTS; CDR2 reads YDEGEE. This CDR3 is CASSLDSPGIQYF. CDR3 nucleotide sequence: TGTGCCAGCAGCCTGGACAGCCCGGGGATCCAGTACTTC.

The CDR3 region has the DNA TGTGCCAGCAGGGAGGGAATCTACGAGCAGTACTTC. Protein product: CASREGIYEQYF. This sequence joins TRBV6-1 and TRBJ2-5; D is possibly TRBD2 (6 bases). With the DNA end fitting TRBJ2-7 better, the J assignment may be wrong. CDR1 is MNHNS, CDR2 SASEGT, per germline. The CDR3 runs 12 residues.

The chain couples TRBV7-2 to TRBJ2-3; weak D call: TRBD1 (6 bases). With 5 bases removed from V and 5 bases from J, the gap between germline ends came to 17 bases. The CDR3 covers 15 residues. The V gene's germline CDR1 is SGHTA and CDR2 FQGNSA. This CDR3 is CASSPQGKLGDTQYF. In DNA, the CDR3 is TGTGCCAGCAGCCCACAGGGAAAGTTGGGAGATACGCAGTATTTT.

As concerns this clone: It is unclear where the CDR3 begins or ends on the DNA, so no DNA is shown, and the CDR3 is as TCRdb lists it. The genes are TRBV21-1 and TRBJ2-7; the table gives TRBD1 as D, unverified against the DNA. TRBV21-1 is termed a pseudogene. The length of the CDR3 is 16 amino acids, counting both ends. Here the CDR3 reads CASSYSCRDRVYEQYF.

The chain's CDR3 is CAWSPDYSNTQYF. CDR3 DNA: TGTGCCTGGAGTCCCGACTACTCGAATACGCAGTATTTT. V is TRBV30 and J is TRBJ2-3; D is perhaps TRBD2 (5 bases). Germline V gene data show CDR1 as GTSNPN and CDR2 as SVGIG (reference sequence). The CDR3 loop spans 13 amino acids. Trimming removed 2 bases at V and 7 bases at J, with 13 bases between.

In its sample, this clone was seen once. The V call is TRBV18, the J call TRBJ2-7; possible D gene TRBD1, 6 bases. Germline V gives CDR1 KGHSH, CDR2 LQKENI. V was shortened by 4 bases and J by 3 bases, with 7 bases between the two germline ends. The CDR3 sequence is 12 residues long. The DNA of the CDR3 is TGTGCCAGCTCACAACAGGGCTACGAGCAGTACTTC. It translates to CASSQQGYEQYF.

The table lists this clone with a few counts. This rearrangement joins TRBV27 to TRBJ2-1; 10 positions match TRBD2. Trimming took 5 bases from V and 6 from J; bases not matched to a gene: 7. The germline gives CDR1 MNHEY, CDR2 SMNVEV (reference sequence). CDR3 length: 15 amino acids. The CDR3 reads CASSPQREGFNEQFF. The CDR3 DNA follows: TGTGCCAGCAGTCCGCAGCGGGAGGGTTTCAATGAGCAGTTCTTC.

The chain employs TRBV28 and TRBJ1-2; no firm D call. The CDR3 has 12 amino acids. The germline CDR1 and CDR2 sequences are MDHEN and SYDVKM. V lost 5 bases and J lost 7, with 11 bases in between. The CDR3 is CASSPPLVGYTF. CDR3 DNA: TGTGCCAGCAGTCCCCCTCTAGTTGGCTACACCTTC.

This sequence joins TRBV19 and TRBJ1-1; TRBD1 matches 9 bases. V gave up 6 bases and J gave up 3 bases; unmatched junction bases: 8. Germline V CDR1 and CDR2: LNHDA, SQIVND (reference sequence). The CDR3 runs 15 residues. CDR3: CASSDTGGADTEAFF. The CDR3, as DNA: TGTGCCAGTAGCGACACAGGGGGCGCAGACACTGAAGCTTTCTTT.

The V and J genes are TRBV27 and TRBJ1-1; D not certain. Per germline, CDR1 MNHEY and CDR2 SMNVEV (reference sequence). CDR3 length equals 12 residues. V was trimmed by 4 bases and J by 4 bases, leaving 7 bases between them. CDR3 DNA: TGTGCCAGCAGTTCCAGGTTCACTGAAGCTTTCTTT. Translated: CASSSRFTEAFF.

This clone was detected only a few times. The chain uses TRBV7-2 and TRBJ2-3; TRBD2 agrees at 9 bases. Germline values: CDR1 SGHTA, CDR2 FQGNSA. V dropped 4 bases and J dropped 3; count of bases not matched to a gene: 5. The CDR3 consists of 15 residues. In DNA, the CDR3 is TGTGCCAGCAGCTCACCGGGACTAGCTACAGATACGCAGTATTTT. This codes for CASSSPGLATDTQYF.

The rearrangement uses TRBV19 and TRBJ2-2, with 7 bases that match TRBD2. Per germline, CDR1 LNHDA and CDR2 SQIVND (reference sequence). The CDR3 is made up of 15 amino acids. Losses at the gene ends were 3 bases for V and 4 bases for J; bases not matched to a gene: 5. In DNA form, the CDR3 reads TGTGCCAGTAGTATTCTAGCGGAAGGCACCGGGGAGCTGTTTTTT. It is translated as CASSILAEGTGELFF.

This clone was found once. The chain employs TRBV6-5 and TRBJ1-5, with a weak D call TRBD1 (6 bases). The CDR3 contains 14 residues. V dropped 6 bases and J dropped 10 bases, with 19 bases sitting between them. CDR1 is MNHEY, CDR2 SVGAGI, per germline. Here the CDR3 DNA reads TGTGCCAGCAGCCCCGCAGGGGATGCTACCCCCCAGCATTTT. Translating it yields CASSPAGDATPQHF.

This chain connects TRBV18 to TRBJ2-7, with 8 bases identical to TRBD1. The CDR3 extends over 17 amino acids. J gave up 2 bases and V 0 bases, and 9 bases lay outside the gene matches. In germline, CDR1 is KGHSH, CDR2 LQKENI. In DNA form, the CDR3 reads TGTGCCAGCTCACCACCGGGGACAGGTAGTAAGCCCTACGAGCAGTACTTC. It encodes CASSPPGTGSKPYEQYF.

This clone has a single count. V is TRBV6-5 and J is TRBJ1-1, with D possibly being TRBD1 (5 bases). The CDR3 extends over 14 amino acids. Germline V gives CDR1 MNHEY, CDR2 SVGAGI. Trimming took 1 base from V and 1 from J, leaving 7 bases between them. The CDR3 sequence: CASSYWGRNTEAFF. The CDR3 DNA reads TGTGCCAGCAGTTACTGGGGCAGGAACACTGAAGCTTTCTTT.

By its share, this clone is medium-sized. This rearrangement joins TRBV23-1 to TRBJ2-7; D may be TRBD1 (5 bases). TRBV23-1 is an ORF, and what it does is uncertain. The V gene lost 7 bases and the J gene lost 6 bases, with 19 bases spanning the gap. This CDR3 has 14 amino acids. The CDR3 loop reads CASTDPGSPLEQYF. The CDR3 bases are TGCGCCAGCACCGACCCAGGGTCCCCGCTCGAGCAGTACTTC.

This rearrangement joins TRBV28 to TRBJ2-5, with TRBD2 matching over 9 bases. The CDR3 length is 18 residues. Germline V CDR1 and CDR2: MDHEN, SYDVKM. V trimming: 3 bases; J trimming: 0 bases; junction bases outside the gene matches: 11. CDR3 amino acids: CASSFGLAGARHQETQYF. The DNA for the CDR3 is TGTGCCAGCAGTTTTGGGTTAGCGGGAGCCCGCCACCAAGAGACCCAGTACTTC.

This clone came up once. The V call is TRBV2, the J call TRBJ1-5; D may be TRBD1 (6 bases). V was cut by 4 bases and J by 3 bases, with 10 bases left in between. The CDR3 is 14 amino acids. Germline loops: CDR1 SNHLY, CDR2 FYNNEI. The CDR3, as DNA: TGTGCCAGCAGTGGGGGGACATTCAATCAGCCCCAGCATTTT. It yields the protein CASSGGTFNQPQHF.

The V gene is TRBV5-1, the J gene TRBJ2-1; 9 positions agree with TRBD2. The CDR3 runs 14 residues. CDR1 and CDR2 (germline): SGHRS, YFSETQ. V was clipped by 4 bases and J by 7 bases; unmatched bases: 6. CDR3 sequence (DNA): TGCGCCAGCAGCGGTAGCGGGAGTGCAAATGAGCAGTTCTTC. Translated: CASSGSGSANEQFF.

The rearrangement links TRBV4-2 to TRBJ1-1, with 10 positions matching TRBD1. Looked up from germline, CDR1 is LGHNA and CDR2 is YNFKEQ. CDR3 length: 16 residues. V was pared by 4 bases and J by 2 bases, with 7 bases of the junction left unmatched. The CDR3 protein is CASSLDRGQPNTEAFF. The CDR3 DNA sequence: TGTGCCAGCAGCCTTGACAGGGGGCAACCCAACACTGAAGCTTTCTTT.

The sample holds a few counts of this clone. The rearrangement links TRBV27 to TRBJ2-7, with D hard to call. The CDR3 is made up of 14 amino acids. Germline V CDR1 and CDR2: MNHEY, SMNVEV (reference sequence). The V gene lost 5 bases and the J gene lost 2 bases, with 13 bases spanning the gap. The CDR3 region has the DNA TGTGCCAGCAGTCCCCGCGAGAAGACCTACGAGCAGTACTTC. It translates to CASSPREKTYEQYF.

A few counts support this clone. The chain employs TRBV5-5 and TRBJ2-5, with 11 bases lining up with TRBD1. CDR3 length: 15 amino acids. V was clipped by 4 bases and J by 5 bases; unmatched bases: 7. The germline V gene encodes CDR1 SGHKS and CDR2 YYEKEE (reference sequence). The CDR3 nucleotides read TGTGCCAGCAGCCGAGGACAGGGGGCATGGGAGACCCAGTACTTC. Its protein is CASSRGQGAWETQYF.

This clone came up a few times. This chain uses TRBV29-1 with TRBJ1-2; a possible D gene is TRBD1 (5 bases). Germline CDR1 SQVTM, CDR2 ANQGSEA. The ends were cut back, 3 bases at V and 8 bases at J, with 19 bases in the middle. The CDR3 loop spans 14 amino acids. DNA of the CDR3: TGCAGCGTTGATTATGGGGCATGGGCGGAAGGCTACACCTTC. Protein: CSVDYGAWAEGYTF.

The V and J genes are TRBV9 and TRBJ1-1; perhaps TRBD1 as D (5 bases). In germline, CDR1 is SGDLS, CDR2 YYNGEE. The CDR3 is 14 residues long. V was shortened by 1 base and J by 1 base, with 8 bases between the two germline ends. As DNA, the CDR3 is TGTGCCAGCAGCGTAACAGGTGAGAACACTGAAGCTTTCTTT. This translates into CASSVTGENTEAFF. Looking up the rest from reference TRBV9 and TRBJ1-1 gives the full variable domain: DSGVTQTPKHLITATGQRVTLRCSPRSGDLSVYWYQQSLDQGLQFLIQYYNGEERAKGNILERFSAQQFPDLHSELNLSSLELGDSALYFCASSVTGENTEAFFGQGTRLTVV.

The chain joins TRBV30 to TRBJ2-5, with 11 positions matching TRBD1. The CDR3 sequence is 16 residues long. J lost 2 bases, V lost 3 bases, and 8 bases had no gene match. CDR1 is GTSNPN and CDR2 is SVGIG in the germline V gene (reference sequence). The CDR3 loop reads CAWSRGTGGGQETQYF. The DNA of the CDR3 is TGTGCCTGGAGCCGCGGGACAGGGGGAGGGCAAGAGACCCAGTACTTC.

This clone has more than one count but fewer than ten. V usage is TRBV29-1 and J usage is TRBJ2-7; tentatively, D is TRBD2 (7 bases). Germline lookup yields CDR1 SQVTM and CDR2 ANQGSEA. The CDR3 contains 13 residues. V was cut by 2 bases and J by 4 bases, with 12 bases left in between. The CDR3 is CSVEPGGTYEQYF. CDR3 nucleotide sequence: TGCAGCGTTGAACCGGGGGGCACGTACGAGCAGTACTTC.

This clone was recorded once. This sequence joins TRBV6-5 and TRBJ2-5; tentative D call: TRBD1 (6 bases). The V end was cut by 6 bases, the J end by 2 bases, with 10 bases between. This CDR3 region has 13 residues. Germline V lookup: CDR1 MNHEY, CDR2 SVGAGI. The CDR3 coding sequence is TGTGCCAGCAGGAACACAGGGCAAGAGACCCAGTACTTC. Translated: CASRNTGQETQYF.

V and J are TRBV5-6 and TRBJ1-2, with TRBD1 identical over 9 bases. This CDR3 spans 16 amino acids. J lost 4 bases, V lost 0 bases, and 7 bases had no gene match. Germline V lookup: CDR1 SGHDT, CDR2 YYEEEE. CDR3 region: CASSLAGGQGVYGYTF. The CDR3 DNA sequence: TGTGCCAGCAGCTTGGCCGGGGGACAGGGCGTCTATGGCTACACCTTC.